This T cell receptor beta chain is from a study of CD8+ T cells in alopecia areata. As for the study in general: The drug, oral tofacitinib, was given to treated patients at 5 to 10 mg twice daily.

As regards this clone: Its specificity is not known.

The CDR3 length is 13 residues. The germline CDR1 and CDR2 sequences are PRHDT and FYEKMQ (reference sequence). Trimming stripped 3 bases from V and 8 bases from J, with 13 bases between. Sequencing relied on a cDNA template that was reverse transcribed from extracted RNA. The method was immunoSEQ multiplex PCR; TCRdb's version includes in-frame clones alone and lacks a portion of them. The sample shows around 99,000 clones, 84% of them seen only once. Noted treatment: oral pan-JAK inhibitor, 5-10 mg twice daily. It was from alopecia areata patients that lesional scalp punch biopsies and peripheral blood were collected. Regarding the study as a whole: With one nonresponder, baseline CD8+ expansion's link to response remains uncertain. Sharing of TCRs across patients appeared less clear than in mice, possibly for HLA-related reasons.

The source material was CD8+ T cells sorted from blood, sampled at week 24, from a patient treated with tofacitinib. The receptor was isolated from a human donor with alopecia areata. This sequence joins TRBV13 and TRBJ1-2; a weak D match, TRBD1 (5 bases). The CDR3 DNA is TGTGCCAGCAGCTTTCAGGGATCTGAAGGCTACACCTTC. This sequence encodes CASSFQGSEGYTF.